The 25 T cell receptor beta chains reported below all come from one sample, sequenced in a study of blood T cell repertoires in COVID-19. Here immunoSEQ multiplex PCR was the method, and the copy in TCRdb shows in-frame clones only, minus some. The data show about 160,000 clones, about four fifths seen once. The source material was PBMCs or T cells enriched from blood (not recorded which). Receptor source: a man in his 60s who had recovered from COVID-19.

Remarks on this clone: A junction boundary mismatches the germline segment, possibly from a read error. The chain is built from TRBV7-7 and TRBJ2-7, with a possible D match to TRBD2 (5 bases). Germline loops: CDR1 SSHAT, CDR2 FNYEAQ (reference sequence). The CDR3 is made up of 16 amino acids. The DNA of the CDR3 is TGTGCTAGCAGCTTAAGAGCGGAGACTCACTCAGGAGAGCAGTACTTC. Its protein product is CASSLRAETHSGEQYF.

The chain couples TRBV27 to TRBJ2-5, with D perhaps TRBD2 (6 bases). CDR1 is MNHEY, CDR2 SMNVEV, per germline (reference sequence). The V gene lost 4 bases and the J gene lost 5 bases, with 11 bases spanning the gap. This CDR3 has 13 amino acids. The CDR3 loop is CASSSERVETQYF. The DNA of the CDR3 is TGTGCCAGCAGTTCCGAGCGGGTGGAGACCCAGTACTTC.

The V call is TRBV5-1, the J call TRBJ2-1; 10 bases are a match to TRBD1. Germline V CDR1 and CDR2: SGHRS, YFSETQ. The CDR3 runs to 17 residues. The V and J ends lost 0 bases and 4 bases, in that order; junction bases with no gene match: 7. The CDR3 region has the DNA TGCGCCAGCAGCTTGGTTGAAGGGACAGGGGTTTACAATGAGCAGTTCTTC. Residues: CASSLVEGTGVYNEQFF.

The rearrangement joins TRBV6-1 to TRBJ2-5, with 12 bases that match TRBD2. Looked up from germline, CDR1 is MNHNS and CDR2 is SASEGT. Trimming took 3 bases from V and 4 from J; bases not matched to a gene: 3. The CDR3 sequence is 15 residues long. The CDR3: CASSETSGRRETQYF. The CDR3 coding sequence is TGTGCCAGCAGTGAGACTAGCGGGAGACGAGAGACCCAGTACTTC.

This clone was seen once. V gene TRBV28 combines with J gene TRBJ1-2, with 8 nucleotides matching TRBD1. Germline CDR1 and CDR2: MDHEN and SYDVKM. J lost 4 bases, V lost 5 bases, and 12 bases had no gene match. This CDR3 is built from 16 residues. As DNA, the CDR3 is TGTGCCAGCAGTATCCCGGACAGGGCAGGTTTCTATGGCTACACCTTC. It is translated as CASSIPDRAGFYGYTF.

The chain has TRBV5-1 and TRBJ1-3, with 9 bases aligning to TRBD1. V lost 0 bases to trimming and J lost 8 bases; unmatched junction nucleotides: 6. Germline CDR1 reads SGHRS; CDR2 reads YFSETQ. The CDR3 is made up of 15 amino acids. The chain's CDR3 is CASSLESGTGYTIYF. The DNA of the CDR3 is TGCGCCAGCAGCTTGGAGTCCGGGACAGGGTACACCATATATTTT.

The chain joins TRBV5-6 to TRBJ2-4; maybe TRBD2 (5 bases). The CDR3 covers 13 residues. Germline V gene data show CDR1 as SGHDT and CDR2 as YYEEEE. V was shortened by 2 bases and J by 9 bases, with 12 bases between the two germline ends. The DNA of the CDR3 is TGTGCCAGCAGCTTAATTACTGCGGGCATTCAGTACTTC. It translates to CASSLITAGIQYF.

This chain uses TRBV27 with TRBJ1-6; D is unclear. Germline V gene data show CDR1 as MNHEY and CDR2 as SMNVEV (reference sequence). The V and J ends lost 4 bases and 10 bases respectively, with 14 bases between them. CDR3 length: 14 amino acids. CDR3 DNA sequence: TGTGCCAGCAGTTCTGCAGGTACTTGGTCACCCCTCCACTTT. It encodes CASSSAGTWSPLHF.

The J gene is TRBJ1-2, the V gene TRBV9; TRBD1 aligns across 9 bases. The J segment lost 11 bases and the V segment lost 0 bases, leaving 14 bases of the junction unmatched. Germline V gives CDR1 SGDLS, CDR2 YYNGEE. The CDR3 length is 16 residues. This CDR3 reads CASSVGVVGQGGRYTF. CDR3 bases: TGTGCCAGCAGCGTAGGGGTCGTGGGACAGGGAGGGAGATACACCTTC. Variable domain in full (rest from reference TRBV9 and TRBJ1-2): DSGVTQTPKHLITATGQRVTLRCSPRSGDLSVYWYQQSLDQGLQFLIQYYNGEERAKGNILERFSAQQFPDLHSELNLSSLELGDSALYFCASSVGVVGQGGRYTFGSGTRLTVV.

This clone is a singleton in its sample. V and J are TRBV6-5 and TRBJ2-1; D call uncertain. The germline V gene encodes CDR1 MNHEY and CDR2 SVGAGI. The ends were cut back, 5 bases at V and 4 bases at J, with 12 bases in the middle. This CDR3 has 14 residues. CDR3 loop: CASSPGLDYNEQFF. The CDR3 nucleotides read TGTGCCAGCAGTCCGGGTTTGGATTACAATGAGCAGTTCTTC.

The rearrangement joins TRBV4-1 to TRBJ2-5; 11 bases align to TRBD2. CDR3 length equals 17 residues. V lost 4 bases and J lost 1; bases outside the gene matches: 8. Germline assignment: CDR1 MGHRA and CDR2 YSYEKL. CDR3 region: CASSRPGTSGLQETQYF. CDR3 DNA: TGCGCCAGCAGCCGCCCCGGGACTAGCGGCCTCCAAGAGACCCAGTACTTC.

This sequence joins TRBV19 and TRBJ2-5, with D perhaps matching TRBD2 (6 bases). The CDR3 covers 15 residues. Germline-derived CDR1 and CDR2 are LNHDA and SQIVND (reference sequence). V was clipped by 6 bases and J by 5 bases, with 19 bases between them. CDR3 sequence reads: CASRLAAGSRETQYF. In DNA, the CDR3 is TGTGCCAGTAGGTTGGCTGCGGGGAGTCGGGAGACCCAGTACTTC.

This clone has only a few counts. The DNA of the CDR3 is TGCGCCAGCAGCTTCACGACAGGGATTATGAGTTACACTGAAGCTTTCTTT. It translates to CASSFTTGIMSYTEAFF. The chain employs TRBV5-1 and TRBJ1-1; 7 positions match TRBD1. The CDR3 totals 17 residues. Germline V gene sequence: CDR1 SGHRS, CDR2 YFSETQ. Germline trimming cut 2 bases from V and 3 bases from J; bases unmatched to any gene: 13.

The chain carries TRBV3-1 (or the pseudogene TRBV3-2) and TRBJ2-1; D might be TRBD1 (5 bases). The CDR3 has 15 amino acids. Germline V lookup: CDR1 LGHDT, CDR2 YNNKEL (reference sequence). V lost 1 base and J lost 6, with 13 bases in between. CDR3 in DNA: TGTGCCAGCAGCCAAGCAGGGTACACCTCCAATGAGCAGTTCTTC. Translation: CASSQAGYTSNEQFF.

The rearrangement uses TRBV10-3 and TRBJ2-1; a possible D gene is TRBD1 (6 bases). In germline, CDR1 is ENHRY, CDR2 SYGVKD. CDR3 length: 17 amino acids. Trimming pared 0 bases from V and 0 bases from J, leaving 12 bases between. CDR3 DNA: TGTGCCATCAGTGAGTCCCGGGACACGAGCTCCTACAATGAGCAGTTCTTC. Protein: CAISESRDTSSYNEQFF.

The chain uses TRBV4-1 and TRBJ1-5, with D unresolved. The CDR3 is 14 residues long. The germline V and J ends were trimmed by 4 bases and 0 bases, with 7 bases remaining between them. Germline V gene lookup returns CDR1 MGHRA and CDR2 YSYEKL. The CDR3 loop reads CASSLTDSNQPQHF. Here the CDR3 DNA reads TGCGCCAGCAGCCTAACAGATAGCAATCAGCCCCAGCATTTT.

The chain couples TRBV6-1 to TRBJ1-1; possible D gene TRBD1, 5 bases. Germline V gene sequence: CDR1 MNHNS, CDR2 SASEGT. This CDR3 has 15 residues. Trimming cost V 2 bases and J 2 bases, with 12 bases left between them. CDR3 DNA: TGTGCCAGCAGTGAACGGGGGGGTAAAAACACTGAAGCTTTCTTT. Its protein is CASSERGGKNTEAFF.

The rearrangement uses TRBV19 and TRBJ2-1, with D perhaps TRBD1 (6 bases). Germline assignment: CDR1 LNHDA and CDR2 SQIVND (reference sequence). V dropped 6 bases and J dropped 3 bases, with 12 bases sitting between them. This CDR3 contains 14 residues. CDR3 DNA: TGTGCCAGTAGCCCCCAGGGGAGCTACAATGAGCAGTTCTTC. It codes for CASSPQGSYNEQFF. Complete variable domain (other parts from reference TRBV19 and TRBJ2-1): DGGITQSPKYLFRKEGQNVTLSCEQNLNHDAMYWYRQDPGQGLRLIYYSQIVNDFQKGDIAEGYSVSREKKESFPLTVTSAQKNPTAFYLCASSPQGSYNEQFFGPGTRLTVL.

This chain links TRBV5-1 with TRBJ2-3; possibly TRBD2 for D (6 bases). Germline CDR1 reads SGHRS; CDR2 reads YFSETQ. V gave up 9 bases and J gave up 2 bases, with 10 bases separating them. CDR3 length: 12 amino acids. The CDR3 DNA reads TGCGCCACGGGGGAGAACACAGATACGCAGTATTTT. Translation: CATGENTDTQYF.

This clone was observed a handful of times. One junction end does not reproduce the germline sequence, and a read error may be involved. The gene calls are TRBV7-7 and TRBJ2-5; 8 nucleotides agree with TRBD1. The CDR3 is 15 residues long. CDR1 is SSHAT and CDR2 is FNYEAQ in the germline V gene (reference sequence). The CDR3 loop is CASSLERTGQETQYF. CDR3 DNA sequence: TGTGCTAGCAGCTTAGAAAGGACAGGGCAAGAGACCCAGTACTTC.

V is TRBV28 and J is TRBJ2-7; D possibly corresponds to TRBD1 (6 bases). This CDR3 has 15 residues. Germline CDR1 is MDHEN and CDR2 is SYDVKM. Trimming cost V 6 bases and J 2 bases, with 17 bases left between them. CDR3 bases: TGTGCCAGCAGCCTGACAGGTCCTTCAGCCTACGAGCAGTACTTC. Translating it yields CASSLTGPSAYEQYF.

Points on this clone: The same CDR3 can be traced to other DNA sequences in this sample. J is TRBJ2-1 and V is TRBV24-1; a weak D match, TRBD1 (6 bases). The CDR3 consists of 14 residues. Trimming took 0 bases from V and 7 from J, leaving 9 bases between them. Germline CDR1 is KGHDR and CDR2 is SFDVKD. The CDR3 DNA follows: TGTGCCACCAGTGATTTGGGACAGCTGAATGAGCAGTTCTTC. Its translation is CATSDLGQLNEQFF.

The rearrangement joins TRBV21-1 to TRBJ1-6; the table's D call of TRBD1 was not tested on the DNA. TRBV21-1 has pseudogene status. This CDR3 has 18 amino acids. The CDR3 DNA is TGTGCCAGCAGCAAAGAATGGGACAGGGTACCTGATAATTCACCCCTCCACTTT. Translated, it gives CASSKEWDRVPDNSPLHF.

The chain carries TRBV6-5 and TRBJ1-2; 7 nucleotides agree with TRBD1. Germline V gene sequence: CDR1 MNHEY, CDR2 SVGAGI. Unmatched junction bases numbered 11, after V lost 5 bases and J lost 5 bases. This CDR3 is built from 15 residues. The CDR3 DNA follows: TGTGCCAGCAGTCTACGGCAAGACAGGGTATATGGCTACACCTTC. Residues: CASSLRQDRVYGYTF.

The chain has TRBV3-1 (or the pseudogene TRBV3-2) and TRBJ1-6; D remains unclear. The V end lost 1 base, the J end lost 8 bases, and 12 bases lay between the germline ends. The CDR3 has 15 residues. From germline, CDR1 is LGHDT and CDR2 YNNKEL (reference sequence). For the CDR3, the DNA is TGTGCCAGCAGCCAAGCCGGGAGGCGGGATTCACCCCTCCACTTT. Translation gives CASSQAGRRDSPLHF.